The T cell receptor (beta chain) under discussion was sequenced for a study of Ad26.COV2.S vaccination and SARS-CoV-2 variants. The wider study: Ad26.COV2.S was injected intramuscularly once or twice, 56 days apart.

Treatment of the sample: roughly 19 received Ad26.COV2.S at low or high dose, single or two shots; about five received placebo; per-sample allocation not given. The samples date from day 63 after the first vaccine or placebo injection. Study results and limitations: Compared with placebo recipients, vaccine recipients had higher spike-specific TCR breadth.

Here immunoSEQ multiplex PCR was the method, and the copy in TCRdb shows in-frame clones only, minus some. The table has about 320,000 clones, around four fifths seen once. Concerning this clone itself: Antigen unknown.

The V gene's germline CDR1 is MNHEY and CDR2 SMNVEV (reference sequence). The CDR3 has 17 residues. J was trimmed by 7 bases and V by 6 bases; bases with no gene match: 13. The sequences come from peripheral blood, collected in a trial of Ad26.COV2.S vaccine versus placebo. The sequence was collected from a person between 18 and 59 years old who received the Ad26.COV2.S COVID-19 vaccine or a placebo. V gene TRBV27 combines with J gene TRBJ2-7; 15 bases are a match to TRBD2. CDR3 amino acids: CASRLRVGLAGGQEQYF. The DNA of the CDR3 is TGTGCCAGCAGACTCAGAGTCGGACTAGCGGGGGGGCAAGAGCAGTACTTC.